The present T cell receptor beta chain was sequenced within a study of CD8 T cells in Susac syndrome. TCR beta sequencing covered blood CD8+ and CD4+ T cells. RNA was extracted with the RNeasy kit, and a quantity of 0.5 to 1 ug was reverse transcribed using random hexamers. TCRdb re-analysed the immunoSEQ multiplex PCR reads in MiXCR, keeping a single row per CDR3 protein. The top ten clones hold roughly 0.21% of a sample with about 150,000 distinct CDR3 sequences, around 95% of them seen once. The CDR3 totals 15 residues. The V and J ends lost 1 base and 0 bases respectively, with 11 bases between them. CDR1 and CDR2 from the germline V gene are GTSNPN and SVGIG (reference sequence).

The sequenced material came from CD8+ T cells from PBMCs. The TCR originated in a human donor with multiple sclerosis. The V and J genes are TRBV30 and TRBJ2-3, with D possibly called TRBD1 or TRBD2 (6 bases each). The CDR3 DNA sequence: TGTGCCTGGAGTGACGGGGGCGGTAGCACAGATACGCAGTATTTT. Protein sequence: CAWSDGGGSTDTQYF.